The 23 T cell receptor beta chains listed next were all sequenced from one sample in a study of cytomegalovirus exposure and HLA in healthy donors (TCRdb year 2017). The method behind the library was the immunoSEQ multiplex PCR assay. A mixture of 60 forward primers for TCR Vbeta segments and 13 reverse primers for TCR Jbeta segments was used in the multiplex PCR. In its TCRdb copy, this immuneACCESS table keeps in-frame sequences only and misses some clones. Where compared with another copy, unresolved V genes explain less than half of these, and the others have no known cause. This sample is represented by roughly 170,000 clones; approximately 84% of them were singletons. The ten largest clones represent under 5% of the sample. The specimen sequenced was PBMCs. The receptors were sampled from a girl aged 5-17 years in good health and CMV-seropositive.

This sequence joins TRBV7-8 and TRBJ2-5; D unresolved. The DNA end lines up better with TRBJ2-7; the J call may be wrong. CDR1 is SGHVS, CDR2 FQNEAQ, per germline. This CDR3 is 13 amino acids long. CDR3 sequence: CASSLDRNYEQYF. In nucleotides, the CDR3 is TGTGCCAGCAGCTTAGACCGGAACTACGAGCAGTACTTC.

The CDR3 bases are TGTGCCAGTAGCGGGACTAGCGGGGGGCGGGACAATGAGCAGTTCTTC. It encodes CASSGTSGGRDNEQFF. The V call is TRBV5-5, the J call TRBJ2-1, with TRBD2 identical over 15 bases. The junction had 8 bases not matched to a gene; V was cut back by 8 bases and J by 5 bases. The CDR3 extends over 16 amino acids. Germline CDR1 and CDR2: SGHKS and YYEKEE (reference sequence).

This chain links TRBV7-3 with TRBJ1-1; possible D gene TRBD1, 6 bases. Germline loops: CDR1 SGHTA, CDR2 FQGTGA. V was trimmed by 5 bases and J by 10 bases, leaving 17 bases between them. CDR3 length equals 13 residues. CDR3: CASSPTGGGTAFF. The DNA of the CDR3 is TGTGCCAGCAGCCCAACCGGCGGGGGCACAGCTTTCTTT. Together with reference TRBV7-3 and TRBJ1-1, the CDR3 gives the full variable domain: GAGVSQTPSNKVTEKGKYVELRCDPISGHTALYWYRQSLGQGPEFLIYFQGTGAADDSGLPNDRFFAVRPEGSVSTLKIQRTERGDSAVYLCASSPTGGGTAFFGQGTRLTVV.

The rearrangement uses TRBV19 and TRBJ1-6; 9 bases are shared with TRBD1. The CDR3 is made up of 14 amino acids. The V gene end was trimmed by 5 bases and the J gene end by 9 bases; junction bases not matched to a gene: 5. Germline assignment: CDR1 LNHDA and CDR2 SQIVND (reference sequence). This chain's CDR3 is CASSDRGDLSPLHF. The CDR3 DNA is TGTGCCAGTAGTGACAGGGGGGACCTTTCACCCCTCCACTTT.

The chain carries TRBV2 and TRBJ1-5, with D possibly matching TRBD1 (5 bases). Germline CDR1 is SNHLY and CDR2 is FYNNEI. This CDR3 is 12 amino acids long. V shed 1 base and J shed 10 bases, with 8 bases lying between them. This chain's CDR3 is CASSEDQGPQHF. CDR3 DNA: TGTGCCAGCAGTGAAGATCAGGGTCCCCAGCATTTT.

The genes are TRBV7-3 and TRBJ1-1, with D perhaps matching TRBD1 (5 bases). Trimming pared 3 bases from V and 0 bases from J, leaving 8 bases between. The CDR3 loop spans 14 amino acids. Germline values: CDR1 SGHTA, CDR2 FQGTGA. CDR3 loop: CASSFGGMNTEAFF. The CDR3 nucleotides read TGTGCCAGCAGCTTCGGGGGTATGAACACTGAAGCTTTCTTT.

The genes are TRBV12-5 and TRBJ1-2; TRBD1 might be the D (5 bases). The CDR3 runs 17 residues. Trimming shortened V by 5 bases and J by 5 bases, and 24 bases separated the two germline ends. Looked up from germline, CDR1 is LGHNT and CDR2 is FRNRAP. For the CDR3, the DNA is TGTGCTAGTGGTCCCACTCAACGACAGTGGACGACATATGGCTACACCTTC. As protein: CASGPTQRQWTTYGYTF.

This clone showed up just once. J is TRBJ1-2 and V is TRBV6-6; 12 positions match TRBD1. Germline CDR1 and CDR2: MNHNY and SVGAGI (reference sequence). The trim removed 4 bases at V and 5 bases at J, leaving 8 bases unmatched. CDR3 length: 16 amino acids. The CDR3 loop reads CASSSNRDRGHYGYTF. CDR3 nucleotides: TGTGCCAGCAGTTCCAACCGGGACAGGGGGCATTATGGCTACACCTTC.

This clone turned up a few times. The CDR3 here is CASSDTRDWGYGYTF. As DNA, the CDR3 is TGTGCCAGCAGCGATACCAGGGATTGGGGCTATGGCTACACCTTC. The rearrangement links TRBV9 to TRBJ1-2; possibly TRBD1 for D (5 bases). Trimming took 3 bases from V and 4 from J, leaving 16 bases between them. This CDR3 is built from 15 residues. Germline-derived CDR1 and CDR2 are SGDLS and YYNGEE.

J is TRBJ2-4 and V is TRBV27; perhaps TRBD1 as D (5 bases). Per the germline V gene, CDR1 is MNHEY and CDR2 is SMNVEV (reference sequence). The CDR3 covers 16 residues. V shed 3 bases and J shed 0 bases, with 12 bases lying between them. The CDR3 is CASSFDRTVAKNIQYF. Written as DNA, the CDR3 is TGTGCCAGCAGTTTTGACAGAACCGTAGCCAAAAACATTCAGTACTTC.

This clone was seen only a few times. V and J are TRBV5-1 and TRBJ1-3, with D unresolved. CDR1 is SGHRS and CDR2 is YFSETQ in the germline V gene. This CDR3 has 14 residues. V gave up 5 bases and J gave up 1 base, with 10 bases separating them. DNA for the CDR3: TGCGCCAGCAGTGATTACGGGTCTGGAAACACCATATATTTT. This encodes CASSDYGSGNTIYF.

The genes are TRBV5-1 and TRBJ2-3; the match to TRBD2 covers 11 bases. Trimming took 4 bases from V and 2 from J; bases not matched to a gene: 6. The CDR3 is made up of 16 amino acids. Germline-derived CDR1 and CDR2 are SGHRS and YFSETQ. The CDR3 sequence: CASSPELAGVTDTQYF. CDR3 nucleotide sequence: TGCGCCAGCAGCCCGGAACTAGCGGGAGTCACAGATACGCAGTATTTT.

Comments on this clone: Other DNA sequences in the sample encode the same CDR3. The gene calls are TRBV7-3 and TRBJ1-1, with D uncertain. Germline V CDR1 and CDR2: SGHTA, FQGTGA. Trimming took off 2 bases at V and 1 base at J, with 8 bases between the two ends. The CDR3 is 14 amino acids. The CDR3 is CASSLSPGNTEAFF. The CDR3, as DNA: TGTGCCAGCAGCTTATCGCCAGGGAACACTGAAGCTTTCTTT.

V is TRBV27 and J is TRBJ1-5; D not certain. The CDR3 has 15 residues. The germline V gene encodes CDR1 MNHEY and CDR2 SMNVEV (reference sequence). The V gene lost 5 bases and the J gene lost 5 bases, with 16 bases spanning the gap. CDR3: CASSPSSPPYQPQHF. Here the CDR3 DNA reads TGTGCCAGCAGTCCTAGCTCCCCTCCGTATCAGCCCCAGCATTTT.

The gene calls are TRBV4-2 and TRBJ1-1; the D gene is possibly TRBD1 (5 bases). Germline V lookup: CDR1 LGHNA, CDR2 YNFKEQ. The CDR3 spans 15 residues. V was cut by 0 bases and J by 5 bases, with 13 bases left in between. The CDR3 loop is CASSQERQQETEAFF. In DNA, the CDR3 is TGTGCCAGCAGCCAAGAACGACAGCAAGAAACTGAAGCTTTCTTT.

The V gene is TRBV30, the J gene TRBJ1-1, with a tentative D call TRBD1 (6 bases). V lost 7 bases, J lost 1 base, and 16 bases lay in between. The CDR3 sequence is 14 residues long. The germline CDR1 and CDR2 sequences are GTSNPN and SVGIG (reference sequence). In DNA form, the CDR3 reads TGTGCCTCACAGGTGGGCAGGGGGAACACTGAAGCTTTCTTT. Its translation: CASQVGRGNTEAFF.

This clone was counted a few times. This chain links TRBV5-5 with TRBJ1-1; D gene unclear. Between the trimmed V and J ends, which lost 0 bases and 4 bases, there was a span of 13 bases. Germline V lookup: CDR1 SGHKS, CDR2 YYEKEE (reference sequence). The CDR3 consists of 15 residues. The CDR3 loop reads CASSLDWRGGTEAFF. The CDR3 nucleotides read TGTGCCAGCAGCTTGGATTGGCGGGGAGGCACTGAAGCTTTCTTT.

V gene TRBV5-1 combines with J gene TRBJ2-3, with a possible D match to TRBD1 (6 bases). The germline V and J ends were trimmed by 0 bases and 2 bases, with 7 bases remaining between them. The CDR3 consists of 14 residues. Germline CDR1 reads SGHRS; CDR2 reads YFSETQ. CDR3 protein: CASSLGGPTDTQYF. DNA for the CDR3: TGCGCCAGCAGCTTGGGGGGGCCCACAGATACGCAGTATTTT.

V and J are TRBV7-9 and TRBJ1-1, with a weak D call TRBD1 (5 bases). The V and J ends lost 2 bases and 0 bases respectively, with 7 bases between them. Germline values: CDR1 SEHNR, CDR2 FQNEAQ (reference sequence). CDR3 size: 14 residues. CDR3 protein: CASSLPGVNTEAFF. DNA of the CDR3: TGTGCCAGCAGCTTACCGGGGGTGAACACTGAAGCTTTCTTT.

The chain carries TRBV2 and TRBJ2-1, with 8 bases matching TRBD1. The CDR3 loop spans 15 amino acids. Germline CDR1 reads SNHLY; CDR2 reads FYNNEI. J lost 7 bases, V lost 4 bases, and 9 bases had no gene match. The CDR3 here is CASSGQGIFGNEQFF. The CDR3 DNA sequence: TGTGCCAGCAGTGGACAGGGGATCTTTGGGAATGAGCAGTTCTTC.

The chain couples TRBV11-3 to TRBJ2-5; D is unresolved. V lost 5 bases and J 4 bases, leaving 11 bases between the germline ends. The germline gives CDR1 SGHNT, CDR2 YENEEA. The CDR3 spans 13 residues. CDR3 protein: CASSLRRRETQYF. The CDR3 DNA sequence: TGTGCCAGCAGCCTTCGAAGGAGAGAGACCCAGTACTTC. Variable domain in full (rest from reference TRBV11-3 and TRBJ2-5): EAGVVQSPRYKIIEKKQPVAFWCNPISGHNTLYWYLQNLGQGPELLIRYENEEAVDDSQLPKDRFSAERLKGVDSTLKIQPAELGDSAVYLCASSLRRRETQYFGPGTRLLVL.

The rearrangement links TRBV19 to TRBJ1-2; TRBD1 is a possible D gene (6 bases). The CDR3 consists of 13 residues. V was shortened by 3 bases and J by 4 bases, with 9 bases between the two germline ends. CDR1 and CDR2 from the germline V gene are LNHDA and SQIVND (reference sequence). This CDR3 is CASSISTGYGYTF. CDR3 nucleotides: TGTGCCAGTAGTATCTCGACAGGCTATGGCTACACCTTC.

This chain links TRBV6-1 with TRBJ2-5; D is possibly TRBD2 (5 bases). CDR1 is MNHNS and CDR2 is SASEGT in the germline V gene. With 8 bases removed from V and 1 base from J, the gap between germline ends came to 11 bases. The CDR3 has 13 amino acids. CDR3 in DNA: TGTGCCAGCTCTGAGGGAGTCCAAGAGACCCAGTACTTC. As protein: CASSEGVQETQYF.